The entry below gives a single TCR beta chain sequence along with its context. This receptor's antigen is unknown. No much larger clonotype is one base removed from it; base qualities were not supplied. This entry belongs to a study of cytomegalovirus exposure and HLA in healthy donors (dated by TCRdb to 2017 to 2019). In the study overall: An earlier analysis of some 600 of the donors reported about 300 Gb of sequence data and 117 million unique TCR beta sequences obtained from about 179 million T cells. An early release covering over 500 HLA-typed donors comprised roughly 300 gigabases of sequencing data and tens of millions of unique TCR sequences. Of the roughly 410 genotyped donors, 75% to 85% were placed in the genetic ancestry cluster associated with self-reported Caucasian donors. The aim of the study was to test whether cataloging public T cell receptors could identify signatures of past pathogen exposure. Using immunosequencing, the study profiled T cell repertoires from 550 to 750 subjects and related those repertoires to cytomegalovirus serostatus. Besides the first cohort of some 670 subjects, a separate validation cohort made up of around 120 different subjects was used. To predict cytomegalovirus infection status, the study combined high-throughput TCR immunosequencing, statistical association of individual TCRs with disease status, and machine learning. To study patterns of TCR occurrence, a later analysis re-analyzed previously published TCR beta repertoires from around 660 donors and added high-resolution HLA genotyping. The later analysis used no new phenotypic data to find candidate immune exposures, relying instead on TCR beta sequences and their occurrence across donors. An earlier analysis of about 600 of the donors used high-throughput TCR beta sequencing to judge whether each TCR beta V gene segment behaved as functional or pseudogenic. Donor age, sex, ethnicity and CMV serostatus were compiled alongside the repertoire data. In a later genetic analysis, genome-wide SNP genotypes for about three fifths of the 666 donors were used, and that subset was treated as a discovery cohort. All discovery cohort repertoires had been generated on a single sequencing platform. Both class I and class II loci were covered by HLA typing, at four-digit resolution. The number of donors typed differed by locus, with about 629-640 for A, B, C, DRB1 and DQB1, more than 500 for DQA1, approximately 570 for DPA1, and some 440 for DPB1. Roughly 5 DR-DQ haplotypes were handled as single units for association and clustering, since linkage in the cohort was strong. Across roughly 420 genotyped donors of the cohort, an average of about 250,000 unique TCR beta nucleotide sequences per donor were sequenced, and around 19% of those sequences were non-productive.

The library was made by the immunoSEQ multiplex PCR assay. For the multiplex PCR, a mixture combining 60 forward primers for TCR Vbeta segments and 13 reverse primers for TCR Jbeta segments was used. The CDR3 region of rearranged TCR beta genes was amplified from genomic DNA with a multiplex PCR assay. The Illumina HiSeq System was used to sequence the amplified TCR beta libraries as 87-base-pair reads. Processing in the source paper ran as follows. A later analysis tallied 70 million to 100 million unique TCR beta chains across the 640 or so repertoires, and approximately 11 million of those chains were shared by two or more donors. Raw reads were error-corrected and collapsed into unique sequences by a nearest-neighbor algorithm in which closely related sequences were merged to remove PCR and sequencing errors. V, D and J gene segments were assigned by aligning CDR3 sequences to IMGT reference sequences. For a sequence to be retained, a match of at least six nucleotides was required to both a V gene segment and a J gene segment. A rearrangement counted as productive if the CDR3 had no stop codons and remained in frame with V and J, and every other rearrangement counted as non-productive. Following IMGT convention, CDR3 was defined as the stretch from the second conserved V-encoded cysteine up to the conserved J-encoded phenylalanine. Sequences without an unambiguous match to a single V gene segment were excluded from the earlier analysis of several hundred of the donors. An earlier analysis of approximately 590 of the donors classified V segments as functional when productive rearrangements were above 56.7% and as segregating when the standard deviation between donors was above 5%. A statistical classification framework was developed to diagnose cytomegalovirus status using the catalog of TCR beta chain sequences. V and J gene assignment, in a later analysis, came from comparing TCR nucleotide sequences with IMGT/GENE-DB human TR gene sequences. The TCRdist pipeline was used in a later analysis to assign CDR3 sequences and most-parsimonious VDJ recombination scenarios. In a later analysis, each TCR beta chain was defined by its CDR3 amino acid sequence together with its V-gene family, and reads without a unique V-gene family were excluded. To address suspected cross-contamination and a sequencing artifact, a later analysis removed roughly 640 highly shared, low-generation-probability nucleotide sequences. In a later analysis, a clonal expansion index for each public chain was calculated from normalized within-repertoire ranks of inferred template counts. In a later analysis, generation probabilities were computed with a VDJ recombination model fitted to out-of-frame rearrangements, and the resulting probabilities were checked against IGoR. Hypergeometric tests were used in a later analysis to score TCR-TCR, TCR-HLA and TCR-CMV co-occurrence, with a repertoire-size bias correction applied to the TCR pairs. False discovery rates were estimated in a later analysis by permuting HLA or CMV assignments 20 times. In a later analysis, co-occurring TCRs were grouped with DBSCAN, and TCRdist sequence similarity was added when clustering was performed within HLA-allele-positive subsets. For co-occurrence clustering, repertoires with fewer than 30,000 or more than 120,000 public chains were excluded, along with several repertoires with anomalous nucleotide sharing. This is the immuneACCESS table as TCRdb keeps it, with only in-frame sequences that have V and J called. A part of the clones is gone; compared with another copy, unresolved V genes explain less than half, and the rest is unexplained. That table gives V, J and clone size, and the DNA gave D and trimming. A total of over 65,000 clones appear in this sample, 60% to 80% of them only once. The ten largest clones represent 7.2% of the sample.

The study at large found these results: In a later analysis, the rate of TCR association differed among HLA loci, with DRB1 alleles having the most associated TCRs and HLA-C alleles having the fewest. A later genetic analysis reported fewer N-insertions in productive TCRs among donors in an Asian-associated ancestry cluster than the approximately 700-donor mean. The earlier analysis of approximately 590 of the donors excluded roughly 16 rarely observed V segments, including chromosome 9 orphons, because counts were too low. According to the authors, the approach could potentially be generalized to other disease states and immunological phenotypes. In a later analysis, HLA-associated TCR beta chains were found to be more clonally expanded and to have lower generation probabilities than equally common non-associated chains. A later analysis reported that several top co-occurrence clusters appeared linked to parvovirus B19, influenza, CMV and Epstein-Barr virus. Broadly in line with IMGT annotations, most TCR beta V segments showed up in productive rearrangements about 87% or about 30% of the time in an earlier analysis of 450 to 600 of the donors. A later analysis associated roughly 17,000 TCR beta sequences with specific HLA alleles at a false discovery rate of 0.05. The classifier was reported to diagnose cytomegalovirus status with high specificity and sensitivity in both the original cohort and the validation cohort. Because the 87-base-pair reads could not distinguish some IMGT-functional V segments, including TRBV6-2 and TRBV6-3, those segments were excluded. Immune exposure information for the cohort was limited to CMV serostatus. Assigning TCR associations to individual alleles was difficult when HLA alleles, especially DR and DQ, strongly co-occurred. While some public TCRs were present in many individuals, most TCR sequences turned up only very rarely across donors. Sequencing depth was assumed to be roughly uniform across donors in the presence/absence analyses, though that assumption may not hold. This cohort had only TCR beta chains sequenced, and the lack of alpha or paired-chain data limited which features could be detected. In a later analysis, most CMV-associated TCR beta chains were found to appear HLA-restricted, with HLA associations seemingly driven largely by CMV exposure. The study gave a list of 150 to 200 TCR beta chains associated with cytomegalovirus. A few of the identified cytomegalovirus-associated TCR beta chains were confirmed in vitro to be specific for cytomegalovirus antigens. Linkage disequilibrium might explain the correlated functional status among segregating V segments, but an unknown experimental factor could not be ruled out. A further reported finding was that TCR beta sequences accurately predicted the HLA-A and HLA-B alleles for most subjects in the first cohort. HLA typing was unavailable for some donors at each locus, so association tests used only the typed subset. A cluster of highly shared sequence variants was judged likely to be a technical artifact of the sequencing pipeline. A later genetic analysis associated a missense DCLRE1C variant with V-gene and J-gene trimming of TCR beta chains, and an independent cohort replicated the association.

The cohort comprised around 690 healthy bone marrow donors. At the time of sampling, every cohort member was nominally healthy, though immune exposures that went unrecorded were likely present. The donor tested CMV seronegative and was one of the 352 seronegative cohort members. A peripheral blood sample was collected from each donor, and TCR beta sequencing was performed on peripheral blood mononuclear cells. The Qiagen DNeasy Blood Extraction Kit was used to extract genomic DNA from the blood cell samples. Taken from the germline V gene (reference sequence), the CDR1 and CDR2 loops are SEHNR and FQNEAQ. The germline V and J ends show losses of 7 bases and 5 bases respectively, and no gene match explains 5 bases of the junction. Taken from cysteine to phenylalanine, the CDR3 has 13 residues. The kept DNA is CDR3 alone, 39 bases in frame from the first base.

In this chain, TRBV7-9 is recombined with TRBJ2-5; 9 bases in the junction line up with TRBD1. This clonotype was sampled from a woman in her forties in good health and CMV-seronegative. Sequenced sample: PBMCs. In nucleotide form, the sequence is TGTGCCAGCAAACAGGGGGCAGGGGAGACCCAGTACTTC. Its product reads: CASKQGAGETQYF.